One and the same sample provided the 30 T cell receptor beta chains below, sequenced in a study of blood T cell repertoires in COVID-19. Clones were read by immunoSEQ multiplex PCR, and TCRdb kept only the in-frame ones, dropping some. The sample includes under 250,000 clones, about 80% of them seen just once. Sequencing was carried out using PBMCs or T cells enriched from blood (not recorded which). The receptor source for this set is a woman in her thirties or forties who had been exposed to COVID-19.

This clone has only a few counts. This rearrangement joins TRBV6-1 to TRBJ1-3; D is perhaps TRBD1 (6 bases). The CDR3 is made up of 16 amino acids. Germline V gene sequence: CDR1 MNHNS, CDR2 SASEGT. Between the trimmed V and J ends, which lost 1 base and 4 bases, there was a span of 14 bases. The CDR3 bases are TGTGCCAGCAGTGAAGGTACAGGGAGTGCCGGAAACACCATATATTTT. Protein: CASSEGTGSAGNTIYF.

This rearrangement joins TRBV11-3 to TRBJ2-1; 8 nucleotides match TRBD1. Germline-derived CDR1 and CDR2 are SGHNT and YENEEA. The length of the CDR3 is 16 residues. J lost 6 bases, V lost 3 bases, and 10 bases had no gene match. CDR3 in DNA: TGTGCCAGCAGCTTTTCGGGACAGGTCCAAGGCAATGAGCAGTTCTTC. This gives the protein CASSFSGQVQGNEQFF.

The chain employs TRBV18 and TRBJ1-1; D remains ambiguous. CDR3 length: 13 amino acids. The germline CDR1 and CDR2 sequences are KGHSH and LQKENI. Trimming removed 3 bases from V and 6 bases from J, with 11 bases in between. This CDR3 is CASSPNPSAEAFF. The CDR3 DNA reads as TGTGCCAGCTCACCTAACCCTTCGGCTGAAGCTTTCTTT.

The CDR3 coding sequence is TGTGCCAGCAGCTTGTGGGATATTTCACAGGGCAATCAGCCCCAGCATTTT. Protein product: CASSLWDISQGNQPQHF. The V call is TRBV5-4, the J call TRBJ1-5; perhaps TRBD1 as D (5 bases). V was clipped by 1 base and J by 2 bases, with 16 bases between them. The CDR3 loop spans 17 amino acids. The germline CDR1 and CDR2 sequences are SGHNT and YYREEE (reference sequence).

This sequence joins TRBV21-1 and TRBJ2-7; the D call of TRBD2 is as the table states it, not checked on the DNA. TRBV21-1 is annotated as a pseudogene. The CDR3 is 15 amino acids. In DNA form, the CDR3 reads TGTGCCAGCAGCAAAGACGTCAGCGCCTCCTACGAGCAGTACTTC. Translated, it gives CASSKDVSASYEQYF.

This clone has a handful of counts. The V call is TRBV15, the J call TRBJ1-5; D gene uncertain. V was trimmed by 1 base and J by 0 bases, leaving 7 bases between them. This CDR3 is built from 15 residues. Germline-derived CDR1 and CDR2 are LNHNV and YYDKDF (reference sequence). The CDR3 is CATSRAGNSNQPQHF. The CDR3 DNA is TGTGCCACCAGCAGAGCGGGGAATAGCAATCAGCCCCAGCATTTT.

The chain combines TRBV19 with TRBJ2-1; perhaps TRBD2 as D (6 bases). This CDR3 has 14 amino acids. Looked up from germline, CDR1 is LNHDA and CDR2 is SQIVND (reference sequence). V was clipped by 3 bases and J by 4 bases, with 10 bases between them. CDR3: CASSIRELYNEQFF. CDR3 nucleotides: TGTGCCAGTAGTATCCGGGAGTTATACAATGAGCAGTTCTTC.

Comment on this clone: Other DNA sequences in the sample encode the same CDR3. This chain uses TRBV6-5 with TRBJ1-1; 8 bases fit TRBD1. V trimming: 6 bases; J trimming: 5 bases; junction bases outside the gene matches: 5. The CDR3 consists of 13 residues. Germline CDR1 and CDR2: MNHEY and SVGAGI. CDR3 region: CASSWTGRTEAFF. CDR3 DNA: TGTGCCAGCAGCTGGACAGGGAGGACTGAAGCTTTCTTT.

The chain employs TRBV5-1 and TRBJ1-1; 7 bases are shared with TRBD1. Trimming cost V 4 bases and J 5 bases; bases outside gene matches: 5. The CDR3 consists of 13 residues. Germline lookup yields CDR1 SGHRS and CDR2 YFSETQ. The DNA of the CDR3 is TGCGCCAGCAGCCTGGACAGGTTGACTGAAGCTTTCTTT. Encoded protein: CASSLDRLTEAFF.

This rearrangement joins TRBV7-2 to TRBJ2-7; 10 bases are a match to TRBD1. J was trimmed by 7 bases and V by 5 bases; bases with no gene match: 20. CDR3 length: 18 amino acids. Germline V gene lookup returns CDR1 SGHTA and CDR2 FQGNSA. The CDR3 loop reads CASSTDRPYGTGVKEQYF. CDR3 in DNA: TGTGCCAGCAGCACAGATCGTCCTTACGGGACAGGGGTGAAAGAGCAGTACTTC. The full variable domain, completed using reference TRBV7-2 and TRBJ2-7, is GAGVSQSPSNKVTEKGKDVELRCDPISGHTALYWYRQSLGQGLEFLIYFQGNSAPDKSGLPSDRFSAERTGGSVSTLTIQRTQQEDSAVYLCASSTDRPYGTGVKEQYFGPGTRLTVT.

The chain combines TRBV9 with TRBJ1-4, with a possible D match to TRBD1 (6 bases). V shed 4 bases and J shed 5 bases, with 15 bases lying between them. Germline V gene lookup returns CDR1 SGDLS and CDR2 YYNGEE. The CDR3 has 15 residues. CDR3: CASSILSDSNEKLFF. Written as DNA, the CDR3 is TGTGCCAGCAGCATCCTTTCGGACAGCAATGAAAAACTGTTTTTT.

V and J are TRBV28 and TRBJ1-1; 7 bases match TRBD1. After removal of 8 bases from V and 3 bases from J, the junction contained 6 bases not matched to a gene. The CDR3 covers 13 residues. Per germline, CDR1 MDHEN and CDR2 SYDVKM. CDR3 sequence (DNA): TGTGCCAGCGGTAGGACAGGTTACACTGAAGCTTTCTTT. This codes for CASGRTGYTEAFF.

The V call is TRBV5-1, the J call TRBJ2-2; 11 bases align to TRBD2. This CDR3 has 17 residues. Trimming took 0 bases from V and 4 from J; bases not matched to a gene: 5. CDR1 and CDR2 from the germline V gene are SGHRS and YFSETQ. The CDR3: CASSLGPSGGSTGELFF. In nucleotides, the CDR3 is TGCGCCAGCAGCTTGGGCCCTAGCGGGGGGTCCACCGGGGAGCTGTTTTTT.

The chain carries TRBV4-2 and TRBJ1-6; D possibly corresponds to TRBD1 (6 bases). The CDR3 runs to 17 residues. The V and J ends lost 0 bases and 0 bases respectively, with 9 bases between them. The germline CDR1 and CDR2 sequences are LGHNA and YNFKEQ. This CDR3 is CASSQDQGSSYNSPLHF. The CDR3 DNA follows: TGTGCCAGCAGCCAAGATCAGGGGAGCTCCTATAATTCACCCCTCCACTTT.

The chain combines TRBV7-3 with TRBJ1-1; D is ambiguous. The CDR3 consists of 13 residues. Per the germline V gene, CDR1 is SGHTA and CDR2 is FQGTGA. Trimming took off 5 bases at V and 6 bases at J, with 13 bases between the two ends. The CDR3 sequence: CASSPNKGAEAFF. The CDR3 nucleotides read TGTGCCAGCAGCCCCAATAAAGGAGCTGAAGCTTTCTTT. Filled out from reference TRBV7-3 and TRBJ1-1, the complete variable domain reads GAGVSQTPSNKVTEKGKYVELRCDPISGHTALYWYRQSLGQGPEFLIYFQGTGAADDSGLPNDRFFAVRPEGSVSTLKIQRTERGDSAVYLCASSPNKGAEAFFGQGTRLTVV.

The chain carries TRBV7-3 and TRBJ2-1; 10 bases match TRBD2. There are 16 residues in the CDR3. V shed 1 base, J shed 0 bases, and the junction held 0 bases outside the gene matches. Germline assignment: CDR1 SGHTA and CDR2 FQGTGA. The CDR3 sequence is CASSLRLAGSYNEQFF. CDR3 nucleotides: TGTGCCAGCAGCTTAAGACTAGCGGGCTCCTACAATGAGCAGTTCTTC.

The chain has TRBV19 and TRBJ1-5; D is unresolved. The V end was cut by 1 base, the J end by 0 bases, with 13 bases between. Germline lookup yields CDR1 LNHDA and CDR2 SQIVND (reference sequence). CDR3 length: 17 residues. The CDR3 reads CASSIAGNPYSNQPQHF. Written as DNA, the CDR3 is TGTGCCAGTAGTATAGCAGGCAACCCTTATAGCAATCAGCCCCAGCATTTT.

This clone was counted many times. CDR3 protein: CASSAQGAGNTIYF. The CDR3, as DNA: TGTGCCAGCAGCGCACAGGGGGCGGGAAACACCATATATTTT. V and J are TRBV7-2 and TRBJ1-3; 9 nucleotides match TRBD1. The CDR3 is 14 residues long. CDR1 and CDR2 (germline): SGHTA, FQGNSA. Trimming removed 5 bases from V and 4 bases from J; junction bases left unmatched: 3.

The rearrangement joins TRBV7-3 to TRBJ1-2; 9 nucleotides line up with TRBD1. The CDR3 is 15 residues long. Per germline, CDR1 SGHTA and CDR2 FQGTGA. V shed 1 base and J 3 bases; nucleotides not matched to a gene: 3. CDR3 DNA sequence: TGTGCCAGCAGCTTAAAAGGGGACAGGGACTATGGCTACACCTTC. It yields the protein CASSLKGDRDYGYTF.

V is TRBV4-2 and J is TRBJ2-7; D call uncertain. This CDR3 contains 13 residues. V was shortened by 4 bases and J by 3 bases, with 10 bases between the two germline ends. Looked up from germline, CDR1 is LGHNA and CDR2 is YNFKEQ. CDR3 sequence reads: CASSPRNDYEQYF. For the CDR3, the DNA is TGTGCCAGCAGCCCGCGAAACGACTACGAGCAGTACTTC.

This clone has ten or more counts. This sequence joins TRBV10-3 and TRBJ2-1, with TRBD1 matching over 11 bases. The length of the CDR3 is 15 residues. V shed 6 bases, J shed 9 bases, and the junction held 10 bases outside the gene matches. The V gene's germline CDR1 is ENHRY and CDR2 SYGVKD. The CDR3 sequence: CAISPSDRGRSEQFF. In nucleotides, the CDR3 is TGTGCCATCAGCCCGTCGGACAGGGGGCGAAGTGAGCAGTTCTTC.

The chain joins TRBV28 to TRBJ2-7, with 9 bases that match TRBD1. The CDR3 is 14 residues long. The V and J ends lost 3 bases and 3 bases, in that order; junction bases with no gene match: 3. Germline V lookup: CDR1 MDHEN, CDR2 SYDVKM. The DNA for the CDR3 is TGTGCCAGCAGTTTGGGGACAGGGAGCTACGAGCAGTACTTC. Amino acids: CASSLGTGSYEQYF.

This clone was picked up a small number of times. The chain recombines TRBV20-1 with TRBJ2-3; tentatively, D is TRBD2 (5 bases). The V gene lost 3 bases and the J gene lost 0 bases, with 13 bases spanning the gap. CDR3 length: 15 amino acids. Germline V gives CDR1 DFQATT, CDR2 SNEGSKA (reference sequence). CDR3 protein: CSASDPTTSTDTQYF. For the CDR3, the DNA is TGCAGTGCTAGTGACCCGACTACTAGCACAGATACGCAGTATTTT.

The V and J genes are TRBV5-1 and TRBJ1-1; D might be TRBD1 (6 bases). V was shortened by 3 bases and J by 0 bases, with 12 bases between the two germline ends. The CDR3 is made up of 15 amino acids. Germline values: CDR1 SGHRS, CDR2 YFSETQ. The CDR3 DNA sequence: TGCGCCAGCAGCTCGACAGGAGCCCTGAACACTGAAGCTTTCTTT. Translating it yields CASSSTGALNTEAFF.

To note about this clone: Other DNA sequences in the same sample also yield this CDR3. The chain carries TRBV7-2 and TRBJ1-2; D not certain. CDR1 SGHTA and CDR2 FQGNSA come from the germline V gene. V dropped 5 bases and J dropped 3 bases, with 10 bases sitting between them. The CDR3 sequence is 13 residues long. The CDR3 coding sequence is TGTGCCAGCAGCCCCACCGGTGACTATGGCTACACCTTC. As protein: CASSPTGDYGYTF. Variable domain in full (rest from reference TRBV7-2 and TRBJ1-2): GAGVSQSPSNKVTEKGKDVELRCDPISGHTALYWYRQSLGQGLEFLIYFQGNSAPDKSGLPSDRFSAERTGGSVSTLTIQRTQQEDSAVYLCASSPTGDYGYTFGSGTRLTVV.

This CDR3 is CASSVARPTTQRRTEGWEQYF. The CDR3 coding sequence is TGTGCCAGCAGCGTTGCACGACCGACAACTCAACGTAGGACAGAGGGATGGGAGCAGTACTTC. This sequence joins TRBV9 and TRBJ2-7; tentatively, D is TRBD1 (6 bases). Trimming removed 2 bases at V and 7 bases at J, with 37 bases between. This CDR3 region has 21 residues. From germline, CDR1 is SGDLS and CDR2 YYNGEE.

The chain recombines TRBV7-2 with TRBJ2-3; 9 positions agree with TRBD2. This CDR3 has 16 amino acids. Germline CDR1 is SGHTA and CDR2 is FQGNSA. With V trimmed by 4 bases and J by 2 bases, 7 bases remained unmatched. CDR3 sequence (DNA): TGTGCCAGCAGCTCCCTCGGCGGGGGGGTCACAGATACGCAGTATTTT. Its translation is CASSSLGGGVTDTQYF.

The V gene is TRBV9, the J gene TRBJ2-3, with D perhaps TRBD2 (5 bases). Germline V gene sequence: CDR1 SGDLS, CDR2 YYNGEE. The CDR3 spans 15 residues. V was pared by 4 bases and J by 2 bases, with 14 bases between. In nucleotides, the CDR3 is TGTGCCAGCAGCTCTCGGGGTAGCGACACAGATACGCAGTATTTT. Its protein is CASSSRGSDTDTQYF.

A note on this clone: A read error likely explains this, since a far larger clone differs by one base. Additional DNA sequences in this sample encode the identical CDR3. V is TRBV7-3 and J is TRBJ1-2, with TRBD1 matching 7 bases. The germline V gene encodes CDR1 SGHTA and CDR2 FQGTGA. The length of the CDR3 is 13 residues. The V segment lost 5 bases and the J segment 5 bases; nucleotides outside the gene matches: 5. In nucleotides, the CDR3 is TGTGCCAGCAGCCCCCAGACAGGGTATGGCTACACCTTC. Translated, it gives CASSPQTGYGYTF.

The V gene is TRBV9, the J gene TRBJ1-5; D is unresolved. The CDR3 has 14 residues. Trimming took off 0 bases at V and 3 bases at J, with 7 bases between the two ends. Germline values: CDR1 SGDLS, CDR2 YYNGEE. CDR3 region: CASSVDGVNQPQHF. CDR3 coding DNA: TGTGCCAGCAGCGTAGACGGGGTCAATCAGCCCCAGCATTTT.